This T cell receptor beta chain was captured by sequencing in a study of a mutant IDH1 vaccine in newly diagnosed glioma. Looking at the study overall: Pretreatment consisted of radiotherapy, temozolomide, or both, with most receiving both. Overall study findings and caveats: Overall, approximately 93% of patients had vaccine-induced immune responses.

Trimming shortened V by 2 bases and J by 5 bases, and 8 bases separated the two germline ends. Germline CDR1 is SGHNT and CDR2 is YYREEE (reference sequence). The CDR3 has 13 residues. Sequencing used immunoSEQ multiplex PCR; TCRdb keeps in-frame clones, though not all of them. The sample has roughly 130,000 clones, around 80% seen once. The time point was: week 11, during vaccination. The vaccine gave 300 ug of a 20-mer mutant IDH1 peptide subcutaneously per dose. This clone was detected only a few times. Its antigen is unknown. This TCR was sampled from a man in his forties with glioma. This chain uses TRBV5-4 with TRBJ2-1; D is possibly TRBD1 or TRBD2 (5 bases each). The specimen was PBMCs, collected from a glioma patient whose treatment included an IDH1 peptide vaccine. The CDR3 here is CASSLRDHNEQFF. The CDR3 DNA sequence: TGTGCCAGCAGCTTACGGGACCACAATGAGCAGTTCTTC.